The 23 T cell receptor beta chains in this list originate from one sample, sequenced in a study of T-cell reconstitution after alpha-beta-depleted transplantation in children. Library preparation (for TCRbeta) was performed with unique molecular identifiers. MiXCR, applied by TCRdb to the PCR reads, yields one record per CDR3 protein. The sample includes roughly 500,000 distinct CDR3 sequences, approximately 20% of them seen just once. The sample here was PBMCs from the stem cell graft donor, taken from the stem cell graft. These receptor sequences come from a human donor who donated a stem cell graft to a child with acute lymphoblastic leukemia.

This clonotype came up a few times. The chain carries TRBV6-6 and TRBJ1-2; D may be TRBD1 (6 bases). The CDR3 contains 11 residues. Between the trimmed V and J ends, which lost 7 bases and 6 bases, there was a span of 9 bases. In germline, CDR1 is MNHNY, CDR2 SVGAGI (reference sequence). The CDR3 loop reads CASTQGDGYTF. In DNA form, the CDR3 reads TGTGCCAGCACACAGGGTGATGGCTACACCTTC.

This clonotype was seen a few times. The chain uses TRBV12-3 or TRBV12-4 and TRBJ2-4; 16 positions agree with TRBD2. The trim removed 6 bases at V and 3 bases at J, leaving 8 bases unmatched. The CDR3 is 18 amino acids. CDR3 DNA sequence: TGTGCCAGCAGCATGGGACTAGCGGGAGGGAAGGACAAAAACATTCAGTACTTC. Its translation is CASSMGLAGGKDKNIQYF.

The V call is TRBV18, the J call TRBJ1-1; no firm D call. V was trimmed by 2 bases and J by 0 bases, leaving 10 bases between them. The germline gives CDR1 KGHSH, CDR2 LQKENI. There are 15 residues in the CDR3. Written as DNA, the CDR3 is TGTGCCAGCTCACCAGGGTCGAACGTGAACACTGAAGCTTTCTTT. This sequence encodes CASSPGSNVNTEAFF. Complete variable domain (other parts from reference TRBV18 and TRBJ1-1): NAGVMQNPRHLVRRRGQEARLRCSPMKGHSHVYWYRQLPEEGLKFMVYLQKENIIDESGMPKERFSAEFPKEGPSILRIQQVVRGDSAAYFCASSPGSNVNTEAFFGQGTRLTVV.

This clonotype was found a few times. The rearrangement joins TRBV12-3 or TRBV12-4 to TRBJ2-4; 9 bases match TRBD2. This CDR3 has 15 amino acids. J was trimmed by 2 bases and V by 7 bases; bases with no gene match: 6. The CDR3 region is CASNVAGVSKNIQYF. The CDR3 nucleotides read TGTGCCAGCAATGTAGCGGGAGTATCCAAAAACATTCAGTACTTC.

The CDR3 spells CASGEDREYGYTF. DNA for the CDR3: TGCGCCAGCGGCGAGGACAGGGAATATGGCTACACCTTC. The rearrangement uses TRBV5-1 and TRBJ1-2; 8 bases fit TRBD1. The CDR3 covers 13 residues. Unmatched junction bases numbered 7, after V lost 7 bases and J lost 5 bases. Looked up from germline, CDR1 is SGHRS and CDR2 is YFSETQ.

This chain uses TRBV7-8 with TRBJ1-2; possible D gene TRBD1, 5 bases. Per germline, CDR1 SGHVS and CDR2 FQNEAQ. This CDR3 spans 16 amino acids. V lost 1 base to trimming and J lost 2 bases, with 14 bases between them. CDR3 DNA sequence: TGTGCCAGCAGCTTAGTTAGTGCGGGGCAGAACTATGGCTACACCTTC. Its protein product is CASSLVSAGQNYGYTF.

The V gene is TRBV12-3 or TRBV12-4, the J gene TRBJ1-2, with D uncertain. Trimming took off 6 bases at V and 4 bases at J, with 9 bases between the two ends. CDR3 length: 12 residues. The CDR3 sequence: CASSSRIYGYTF. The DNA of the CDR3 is TGTGCCAGCAGCTCTCGAATCTATGGCTACACCTTC.

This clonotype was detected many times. The CDR3 spells CASRPRQVTSYNEQFF. The CDR3 DNA follows: TGTGCCAGCAGGCCTCGACAGGTCACCTCCTACAATGAGCAGTTCTTC. J is TRBJ2-1 and V is TRBV7-8; tentatively, D is TRBD1 (6 bases). Germline CDR1 is SGHVS and CDR2 is FQNEAQ. V was clipped by 6 bases and J by 0 bases, with 15 bases between them. This CDR3 spans 16 amino acids. The variable domain in full, completed from reference TRBV7-8 and TRBJ2-1, reads GAGVSQSPRYKVAKRGQDVALRCDPISGHVSLFWYQQALGQGPEFLTYFQNEAQLDKSGLPSDRFFAERPEGSVSTLKIQRTQQEDSAVYLCASRPRQVTSYNEQFFGPGTRLTVL.

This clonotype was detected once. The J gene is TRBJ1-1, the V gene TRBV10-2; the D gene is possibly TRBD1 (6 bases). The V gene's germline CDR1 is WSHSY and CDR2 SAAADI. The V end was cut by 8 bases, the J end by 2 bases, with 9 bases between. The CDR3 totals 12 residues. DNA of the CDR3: TGCGCCAGCGGACAGAGAAACACTGAAGCTTTCTTT. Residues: CASGQRNTEAFF.

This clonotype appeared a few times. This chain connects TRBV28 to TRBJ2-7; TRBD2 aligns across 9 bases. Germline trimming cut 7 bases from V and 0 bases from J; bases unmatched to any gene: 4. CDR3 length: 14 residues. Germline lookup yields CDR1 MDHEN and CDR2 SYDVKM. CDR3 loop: CASTGAGGSYEQYF. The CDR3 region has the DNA TGTGCCAGCACGGGAGCGGGAGGCTCCTACGAGCAGTACTTC. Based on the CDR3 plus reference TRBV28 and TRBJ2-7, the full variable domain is DVKVTQSSRYLVKRTGEKVFLECVQDMDHENMFWYRQDPGLGLRLIYFSYDVKMKEKGDIPEGYSVSREKKERFSLILESASTNQTSMYLCASTGAGGSYEQYFGPGTRLTVT.

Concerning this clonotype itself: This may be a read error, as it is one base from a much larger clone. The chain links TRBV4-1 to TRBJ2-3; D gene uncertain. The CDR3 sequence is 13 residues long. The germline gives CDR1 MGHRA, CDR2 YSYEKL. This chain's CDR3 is CASSQVPTDTHYF. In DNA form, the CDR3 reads TGCGCCAGCAGCCAAGTGCCCACAGATACGCATTATTTT.

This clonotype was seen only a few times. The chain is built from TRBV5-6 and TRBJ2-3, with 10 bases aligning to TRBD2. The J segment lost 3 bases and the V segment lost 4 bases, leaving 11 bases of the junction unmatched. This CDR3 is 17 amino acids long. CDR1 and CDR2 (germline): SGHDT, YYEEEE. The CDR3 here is CASSLDSGLAMTDTQYF. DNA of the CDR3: TGTGCCAGCAGCCTAGATTCGGGACTAGCGATGACAGATACGCAGTATTTT.

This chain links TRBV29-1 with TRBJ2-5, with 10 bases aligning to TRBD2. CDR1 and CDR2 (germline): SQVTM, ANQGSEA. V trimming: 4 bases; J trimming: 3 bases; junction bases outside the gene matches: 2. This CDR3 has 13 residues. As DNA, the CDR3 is TGCAGCGTTGCCGGACTAGCGGAAGAGACCCAGTACTTC. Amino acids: CSVAGLAEETQYF.

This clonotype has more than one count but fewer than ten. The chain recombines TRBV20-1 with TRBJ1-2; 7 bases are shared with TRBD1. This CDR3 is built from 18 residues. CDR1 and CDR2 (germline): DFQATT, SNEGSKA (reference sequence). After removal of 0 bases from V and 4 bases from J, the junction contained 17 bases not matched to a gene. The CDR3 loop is CSARDRRTGRPPSYGYTF. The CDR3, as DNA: TGCAGTGCTAGAGACCGACGGACAGGCCGCCCGCCTAGCTATGGCTACACCTTC.

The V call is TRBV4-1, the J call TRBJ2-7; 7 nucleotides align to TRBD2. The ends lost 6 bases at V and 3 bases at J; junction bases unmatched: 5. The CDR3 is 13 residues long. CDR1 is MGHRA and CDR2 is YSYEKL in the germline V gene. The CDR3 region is CASSAGARYEQYF. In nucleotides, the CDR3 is TGCGCCAGCAGTGCGGGAGCGCGCTACGAGCAGTACTTC.

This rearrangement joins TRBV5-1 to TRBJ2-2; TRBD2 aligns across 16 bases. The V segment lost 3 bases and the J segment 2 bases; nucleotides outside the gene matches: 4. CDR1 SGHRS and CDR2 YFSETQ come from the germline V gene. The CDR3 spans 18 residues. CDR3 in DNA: TGCGCCAGCAGCTCCGGGACTAGCGGGAGGGCCAACACCGGGGAGCTGTTTTTT. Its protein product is CASSSGTSGRANTGELFF.

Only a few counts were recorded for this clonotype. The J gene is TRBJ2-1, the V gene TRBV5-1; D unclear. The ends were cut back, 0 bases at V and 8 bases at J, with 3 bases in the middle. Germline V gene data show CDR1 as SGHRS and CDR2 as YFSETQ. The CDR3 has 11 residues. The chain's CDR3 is CASSLVDEQFF. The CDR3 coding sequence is TGCGCCAGCAGCTTGGTGGATGAGCAGTTCTTC.

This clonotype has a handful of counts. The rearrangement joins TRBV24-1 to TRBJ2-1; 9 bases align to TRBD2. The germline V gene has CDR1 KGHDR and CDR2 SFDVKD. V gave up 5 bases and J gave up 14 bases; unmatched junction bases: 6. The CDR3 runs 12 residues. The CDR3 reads CATSVYAGGKFF. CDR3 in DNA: TGTGCCACCAGTGTTTATGCGGGAGGGAAGTTCTTC.

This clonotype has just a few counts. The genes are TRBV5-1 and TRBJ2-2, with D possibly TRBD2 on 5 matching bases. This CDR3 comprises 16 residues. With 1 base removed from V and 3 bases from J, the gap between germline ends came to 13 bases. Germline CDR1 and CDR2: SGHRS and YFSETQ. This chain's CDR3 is CASSLWAPGDTGELFF. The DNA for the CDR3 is TGCGCCAGCAGCTTGTGGGCCCCCGGGGACACCGGGGAGCTGTTTTTT.

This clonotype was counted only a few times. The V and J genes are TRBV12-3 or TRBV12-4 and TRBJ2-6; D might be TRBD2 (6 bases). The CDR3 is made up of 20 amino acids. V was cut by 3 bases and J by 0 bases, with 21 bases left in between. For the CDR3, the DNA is TGTGCCAGCAGTTTTGAGAGGGGAGGCAGGCTGAGCTCTGGGGCCAACGTCCTGACTTTC. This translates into CASSFERGGRLSSGANVLTF.

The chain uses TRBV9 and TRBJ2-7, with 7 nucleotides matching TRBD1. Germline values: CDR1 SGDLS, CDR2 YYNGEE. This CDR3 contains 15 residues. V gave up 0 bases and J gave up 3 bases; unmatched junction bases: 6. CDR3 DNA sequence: TGTGCCAGCAGCGTAGAAACAGGGGCCAACTACGAGCAGTACTTC. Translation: CASSVETGANYEQYF.

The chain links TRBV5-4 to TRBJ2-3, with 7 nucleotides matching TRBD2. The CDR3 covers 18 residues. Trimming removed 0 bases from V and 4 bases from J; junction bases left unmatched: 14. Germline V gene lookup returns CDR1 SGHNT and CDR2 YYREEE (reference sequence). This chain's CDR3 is CASSLGPTRGRVADTQYF. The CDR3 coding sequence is TGTGCCAGCAGCTTGGGCCCCACGAGAGGGAGGGTCGCAGATACGCAGTATTTT.

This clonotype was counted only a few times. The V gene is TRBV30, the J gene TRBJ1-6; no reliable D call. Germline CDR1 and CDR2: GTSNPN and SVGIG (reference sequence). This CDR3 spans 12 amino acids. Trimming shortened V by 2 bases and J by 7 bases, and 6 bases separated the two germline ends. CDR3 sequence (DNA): TGTGCCTGGAGTTGGAGGAATTCACCCCTCCACTTT. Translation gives CAWSWRNSPLHF.